This TCR beta chain is from a study of CD4 T cells in relation to SARS-CoV-2 and coronaviruses. The CDR3 is 14 amino acids. Germline assignment: CDR1 MNHEY and CDR2 SMNVEV (reference sequence). Trimming left V 3 bases short and J 6 bases short, with 15 bases between. Whole-study findings and limits: Pre-pandemic and post-infection samples never came from the same donor.

To note about this clone: Its target is unknown.

CD4+ T cells from unexposed donors were obtained before the COVID-19 pandemic (2011-2018). Naive and memory CD4+ T cells were separated from cryopreserved PBMCs. Deep TCR-beta sequencing used DNA from uncultured naive and memory CD4+ T cells. This table comes from immunoSEQ multiplex PCR, and its TCRdb copy is limited to in-frame clones, with some not included. The sample lists some 69,000 clones; about 95% were seen once. This chain connects TRBV27 to TRBJ2-7; D gene uncertain. The sequencing input was naive CD4+ T cells from PBMCs. Subset specified: naive CD4+ T cells isolated by negative enrichment. This clonotype was sampled from a human donor in good health. The DNA for the CDR3 is TGTGCCAGCAGTTTCCTTGGTGCCAGCTCCGAGCAGTACTTC. Translated, it gives CASSFLGASSEQYF.